These T cell receptor beta chains were read from a single sample in a study of technical replicates of blood from a few donors. The table came from immunoSEQ multiplex PCR; TCRdb's copy has only in-frame clones and leaves some out. Of more than 90,000 clones in the sample, around 96% were seen once. The specimen sequenced was T cells isolated from PBMCs. These TCRs come from a human donor in good health. CDR3s include the opening cysteine and the closing phenylalanine or tryptophan. The D gene is left open where the match is weak. For some rows the clone size is stated as once, few or many, or as a class when expanded; others skip it.

DNA: TGTGCCAGTAGAGGGACTTCTATGAGCAATCAGCCCCAGCATTTT; CDR3: CASRGTSMSNQPQHF; D: .; J: TRBJ1-5; size: .; V: TRBV19
DNA: TGTGCCAGCAGTTTACCGCGGACAGGTCTAATCTCTGGGGCCAACGTCCTGACTTTC; CDR3: CASSLPRTGLISGANVLTF; D: TRBD1; J: TRBJ2-6; size: .; V: TRBV27
DNA: TGTGCCAGCAGTTGGTTAGAATGGCGGAGCAATCAGCCCCAGCATTTT; CDR3: CASSWLEWRSNQPQHF; D: .; J: TRBJ1-5; size: .; V: TRBV28
DNA: TGTGCCAGCAGCGCGGGACTAATCTCAGAGACCCAGTACTTC; CDR3: CASSAGLISETQYF; D: TRBD2; J: TRBJ2-5; size: .; V: TRBV28
DNA: TGCAGCGTTGAAAAGCTAGCGGGAGGCGGAGAGACCCAGTACTTC; CDR3: CSVEKLAGGGETQYF; D: TRBD2; J: TRBJ2-5; size: .; V: TRBV29-1
DNA: TGTGCCAGTAGCACGGGACTAGCGGGACTAGATGAGCAGTTCTTC; CDR3: CASSTGLAGLDEQFF; D: TRBD2; J: TRBJ2-1; size: .; V: TRBV19
DNA: TGTGCCAGCAGTTGGCGGGAGGGCAGAGCCGGGGAGCTGTTTTTT; CDR3: CASSWREGRAGELFF; D: TRBD2; J: TRBJ2-2; size: .; V: TRBV6-5
DNA: TGTGCCAGCAGCTTAGTAGCGACCTACAATGAGCAGTTCTTC; CDR3: CASSLVATYNEQFF; D: .; J: TRBJ2-1; size: .; V: TRBV7-8
DNA: TGTGCCAGCAGCCTCCCTTATGACAATGAGCAGTTCTTC; CDR3: CASSLPYDNEQFF; D: .; J: TRBJ2-1; size: .; V: TRBV4-2
DNA: TGTGCCAGCAGTCGGGGGCGGGAGTATCTCACAGATACGCAGTATTTT; CDR3: CASSRGREYLTDTQYF; D: .; J: TRBJ2-3; size: .; V: TRBV5-4
DNA: TGTGCCAGCAGCCCTAATGGGTGGGGCGAGGGCTACACCTTC; CDR3: CASSPNGWGEGYTF; D: .; J: TRBJ1-2; size: .; V: TRBV28
DNA: TGTGCCACCAGCAGAGATCGTGACAGGATGAACACCGGGGAGCTGTTTTTT; CDR3: CATSRDRDRMNTGELFF; D: .; J: TRBJ2-2; size: .; V: TRBV15
DNA: TGCGCCAGCAGCCCGGGACTAGCGTCCTACAATGAGCAGTTCTTC; CDR3: CASSPGLASYNEQFF; D: TRBD2; J: TRBJ2-1; size: .; V: TRBV4-3
DNA: TGTGCCAGCAGCTTAACAGCCGGGGCCAACGTCCTGACTTTC; CDR3: CASSLTAGANVLTF; D: .; J: TRBJ2-6; size: .; V: TRBV11-2
DNA: TGTGCCAGCAGCCTACAGCCATTGGGGGGAAATGAGCAGTTCTTC; CDR3: CASSLQPLGGNEQFF; D: .; J: TRBJ2-1; size: .; V: TRBV7-3
DNA: TGTGCCAGCAGTGAAGCGCGGTATAGGCAGTTCTTC; CDR3: CASSEARYRQFF; D: .; J: TRBJ2-1; size: .; V: TRBV6-1
DNA: TGTGCCAGCAGCCAGACAGGGTTGGAGGGTGAGCAGTTCTTC; CDR3: CASSQTGLEGEQFF; D: .; J: TRBJ2-1; size: .; V: TRBV7-3
DNA: TGTGCCAGCAGCCCGCAGGGGGCTATTGAAAAACTGTTTTTT; CDR3: CASSPQGAIEKLFF; D: TRBD1; J: TRBJ1-4; size: .; V: TRBV11-2
DNA: TGTGCCAGCAGTTACAGGGGGCGCCATTCCGGGGCCAACGTCCTGACTTTC; CDR3: CASSYRGRHSGANVLTF; D: TRBD1; J: TRBJ2-6; size: .; V: TRBV13
DNA: TGTGCCAGCAGCTTAGGAGGGACAGGGCCCTACAATGAGCAGTTCTTC; CDR3: CASSLGGTGPYNEQFF; D: TRBD1; J: TRBJ2-1; size: .; V: TRBV13
DNA: TGTGCCAGTAGTATAGGGACAGCTAGCAATCAGCCCCAGCATTTT; CDR3: CASSIGTASNQPQHF; D: .; J: TRBJ1-5; size: .; V: TRBV19
DNA: TGTGCCAGCAGGAAGATCGCGGGAAAGAACTACGAGCAGTACTTC; CDR3: CASRKIAGKNYEQYF; D: .; J: TRBJ2-7; size: .; V: TRBV2
DNA: TGTGCCAGCAGTTATGGACAGGGGGTTATGGTCACTGAAGCTTTCTTT; CDR3: CASSYGQGVMVTEAFF; D: TRBD1; J: TRBJ1-1; size: .; V: TRBV27
DNA: TGTGCCAGCAGTTACTCGAGGCTAGCGGGAGTAGATACGCAGTATTTT; CDR3: CASSYSRLAGVDTQYF; D: TRBD2; J: TRBJ2-3; size: .; V: TRBV6-5
DNA: TGTGCCAGCAGACCAAACGGGAGAGGTCGGAATACGCAGTATTTT; CDR3: CASRPNGRGRNTQYF; D: .; J: TRBJ2-3; size: once; V: TRBV28
DNA: TGTGCCAGCAGCCCTGGACAGGGCTTAACCGAGCCCCAGCATTTT; CDR3: CASSPGQGLTEPQHF; D: TRBD1; J: TRBJ1-5; size: .; V: TRBV7-2
DNA: TGTGCCAGCAGCGCAGCCGGGACAGATACGCAGTATTTT; CDR3: CASSAAGTDTQYF; D: .; J: TRBJ2-3; size: .; V: TRBV7-3
DNA: TGTGCCAGCAGCCCATACAATGAGCAGTTCTTC; CDR3: CASSPYNEQFF; D: .; J: TRBJ2-1; size: .; V: TRBV7-9
DNA: TGTGCCAGCAGTGTCAGTTCCGGGGAGCTGTTTTTT; CDR3: CASSVSSGELFF; D: .; J: TRBJ2-2; size: .; V: TRBV25-1
DNA: TGCGCCAGCAGAGTTTCTGGGCTCTGGTCCTACAATGAGCAGTTCTTC; CDR3: CASRVSGLWSYNEQFF; D: .; J: TRBJ2-1; size: once; V: TRBV5-1
DNA: TGTGCCAGCAGCCGTGGGACAGGGGACGAGCAGTACTTC; CDR3: CASSRGTGDEQYF; D: TRBD1; J: TRBJ2-7; size: .; V: TRBV6-5
DNA: TGCGCCAGCAGCGCCCTAGCGCGCAGCGACACCGGGGAGCTGTTTTTT; CDR3: CASSALARSDTGELFF; D: .; J: TRBJ2-2; size: .; V: TRBV4-1
DNA: TGTGCCAGCAGTGAAGAAAGCAGGTTTTCTGGCTACACCTTC; CDR3: CASSEESRFSGYTF; D: .; J: TRBJ1-2; size: once; V: TRBV2
DNA: TGTGCCAGCAGCCGAAAGGAGGATGACATTCAGTACTTC; CDR3: CASSRKEDDIQYF; D: .; J: TRBJ2-4; size: .; V: TRBV5-4
DNA: TGCGCCAGCACTCCAGGGACTAATGAAAAACTGTTTTTT; CDR3: CASTPGTNEKLFF; D: .; J: TRBJ1-4; size: .; V: TRBV4-3